Presented here are 19 T cell receptor beta chains from one specimen sequenced in a study of identical twins. TCRdb itself ran the 5' RACE reads through MiXCR, one entry per CDR3 protein. This table holds about 920,000 distinct CDR3 sequences, 9% to 15% found once. This sample was also put to use in a study of yellow fever vaccine responses in identical twins.

Input material: PBMCs. The source is a woman between 18 and 29 years old in good health.

This chain connects TRBV6-5 to TRBJ2-2; D is possibly TRBD1 or TRBD2 (6 bases each). Germline V gene data show CDR1 as MNHEY and CDR2 as SVGAGI. The ends were cut back, 2 bases at V and 4 bases at J, with 14 bases in the middle. The CDR3 is 16 residues long. CDR3 DNA sequence: TGTGCCAGCAGTTACCCTGGGGGGCTGGTCACCGGGGAGCTGTTTTTT. It is translated as CASSYPGGLVTGELFF.

This clonotype was found a few times. The CDR3 spells CASSPDRLQNTEAFF. CDR3 DNA: TGTGCCAGCAGCCCCGACAGATTACAGAACACTGAAGCTTTCTTT. The rearrangement uses TRBV5-5 and TRBJ1-1, with a tentative D call TRBD1 (5 bases). From germline, CDR1 is SGHKS and CDR2 YYEKEE (reference sequence). The CDR3 spans 15 residues. V was trimmed by 4 bases and J by 1 base, leaving 14 bases between them.

This clonotype was observed a handful of times. The CDR3 DNA reads TGCAGTGCTACGACGGGGACTAGCGGGACAGATACGCAGTATTTT. This encodes CSATTGTSGTDTQYF. This chain joins TRBV20-1 and TRBJ2-3, with TRBD2 identical over 12 bases. CDR3 length equals 15 residues. Germline loops: CDR1 DFQATT, CDR2 SNEGSKA (reference sequence). Trimming at V came to 4 bases and at J to 3 bases, leaving 5 bases not matched to a gene.

This chain uses TRBV11-2 with TRBJ2-4; 8 bases are a match to TRBD2. The V segment lost 5 bases and the J segment 1 base; nucleotides outside the gene matches: 4. Germline-derived CDR1 and CDR2 are SGHAT and FQNNGV. The CDR3 is 15 residues long. CDR3 sequence: CASSHGGEAKNIQYF. CDR3 nucleotides: TGTGCCAGCAGCCACGGGGGGGAGGCCAAAAACATTCAGTACTTC.

This clonotype was detected many times. The J gene is TRBJ2-1, the V gene TRBV6-1, with D possibly being TRBD1 or TRBD2 (5 bases each). The CDR3 length is 16 residues. Germline V lookup: CDR1 MNHNS, CDR2 SASEGT. The V end lost 7 bases, the J end lost 8 bases, and 24 bases lay between the germline ends. CDR3 in DNA: TGTGCCAGCACCAACGGCGACAGAGGGGCCCTGTATGAGCAGTTCTTC. Translating it yields CASTNGDRGALYEQFF.

CDR3 sequence (DNA): TGTGCCAGCGGCCTTCCGCAGTACGAGCAGTACTTC. This encodes CASGLPQYEQYF. V usage is TRBV28 and J usage is TRBJ2-7; the D is unclear. Germline CDR1 and CDR2: MDHEN and SYDVKM. Trimming pared 8 bases from V and 4 bases from J, leaving 12 bases between. This CDR3 region has 12 residues.

CDR3 sequence: CASSPQGSGISNEQFF. The CDR3 DNA reads as TGTGCCAGCAGTCCCCAAGGAAGCGGGATCAGCAATGAGCAGTTCTTC. This sequence joins TRBV28 and TRBJ2-1; 7 positions agree with TRBD2. This CDR3 is 16 amino acids long. CDR1 and CDR2 (germline): MDHEN, SYDVKM. V shed 5 bases and J 6 bases; nucleotides not matched to a gene: 13. Together with reference TRBV28 and TRBJ2-1, the CDR3 gives the full variable domain: DVKVTQSSRYLVKRTGEKVFLECVQDMDHENMFWYRQDPGLGLRLIYFSYDVKMKEKGDIPEGYSVSREKKERFSLILESASTNQTSMYLCASSPQGSGISNEQFFGPGTRLTVL.

In its sample, this clonotype was seen a few times. The V gene is TRBV20-1, the J gene TRBJ2-5; D not resolved. The CDR3 has 13 amino acids. The ends were cut back, 1 base at V and 5 bases at J, with 11 bases in the middle. Germline CDR1 DFQATT, CDR2 SNEGSKA (reference sequence). The CDR3 bases are TGCAGTGCTAGAGTCCTGGGGTGGGAGACCCAGTACTTC. Its protein product is CSARVLGWETQYF.

This clonotype was counted a few times. The chain combines TRBV6-5 with TRBJ2-3; the D is unclear. Trimming pared 4 bases from V and 0 bases from J, leaving 14 bases between. This CDR3 is built from 16 residues. Per germline, CDR1 MNHEY and CDR2 SVGAGI. CDR3 amino acids: CASSSLKGGSTDTQYF. CDR3 nucleotide sequence: TGTGCCAGCAGTTCCCTCAAGGGTGGGAGCACAGATACGCAGTATTTT.

Ten or more counts support this clonotype. This chain uses TRBV12-3 or TRBV12-4 with TRBJ1-2; a weak D match, TRBD1 (5 bases). V lost 3 bases and J 8 bases, leaving 13 bases between the germline ends. CDR3 length: 13 residues. In DNA form, the CDR3 reads TGTGCCAGCAGTTTGCAGGGCCAAGGGGGCTACACCTTC. This gives the protein CASSLQGQGGYTF.

Ten or more counts support this clonotype. V is TRBV7-9 and J is TRBJ2-1; TRBD2 agrees at 10 bases. Trimming took 1 base from V and 4 from J; bases not matched to a gene: 4. The CDR3 has 16 residues. Per the germline V gene, CDR1 is SEHNR and CDR2 is FQNEAQ (reference sequence). This CDR3 is CASSLVLAGEYNEQFF. The CDR3, as DNA: TGTGCCAGCAGCTTAGTCCTAGCGGGGGAATACAATGAGCAGTTCTTC.

A few counts support this clonotype. V usage is TRBV5-6 and J usage is TRBJ2-7; D is undetermined. V lost 2 bases, J lost 2 bases, and 11 bases lay in between. Germline values: CDR1 SGHDT, CDR2 YYEEEE. The CDR3 is made up of 14 amino acids. The chain's CDR3 is CASSFMTPPYEQYV. CDR3 sequence (DNA): TGTGCCAGCAGCTTTATGACCCCTCCCTACGAGCAGTACGTC.

The V and J genes are TRBV12-3 or TRBV12-4 and TRBJ2-2, with D perhaps TRBD1 (6 bases). The V and J ends lost 5 bases and 9 bases respectively, with 13 bases between them. This CDR3 is 13 amino acids long. The CDR3 here is CASSIRQVRELFF. CDR3 DNA sequence: TGTGCCAGCAGTATACGACAGGTCCGGGAGCTGTTTTTT.

Many counts were recorded for this clonotype. The chain joins TRBV20-1 to TRBJ2-5; D remains unclear. The germline gives CDR1 DFQATT, CDR2 SNEGSKA (reference sequence). This CDR3 comprises 15 residues. Trimming took off 0 bases at V and 2 bases at J, with 13 bases between the two ends. This chain's CDR3 is CSARDRYRRQETQYF. The CDR3 DNA reads TGCAGTGCTAGAGATCGCTATAGACGGCAAGAGACCCAGTACTTC.

Comment on this clonotype: At one of its ends the junction is not consistent with the germline gene, which may arise from a read error. This sequence joins TRBV20-1 and TRBJ2-2, with a tentative D call TRBD1 (6 bases). The CDR3 runs to 15 residues. The V gene's germline CDR1 is DFQATT and CDR2 SNEGSKA (reference sequence). The CDR3 DNA reads TGCTGTGCTAGTTCGGCAGGGGCGAACACCGGGGAGCTGTTTTTT. It encodes CCASSAGANTGELFF.

The J gene is TRBJ1-1, the V gene TRBV6-1; 8 nucleotides agree with TRBD1. This CDR3 is built from 14 residues. Germline CDR1 and CDR2: MNHNS and SASEGT. The V gene end was trimmed by 5 bases and the J gene end by 5 bases; junction bases not matched to a gene: 7. The CDR3 sequence: CASSITGGVTEAFF. The CDR3 bases are TGTGCCAGCAGTATCACAGGGGGTGTGACTGAAGCTTTCTTT.

The CDR3, as DNA: TGTGCCAGCAGGCTACCGGGACAGGGGAACACTGAAGCTTTCTTT. Translating it yields CASRLPGQGNTEAFF. This chain connects TRBV7-9 to TRBJ1-1; TRBD1 aligns across 9 bases. CDR3 size: 15 residues. Germline CDR1 and CDR2: SEHNR and FQNEAQ (reference sequence). The V segment lost 6 bases and the J segment 1 base; nucleotides outside the gene matches: 6.

The chain links TRBV2 to TRBJ2-5, with TRBD1 matching over 7 bases. Losses at the gene ends were 2 bases for V and 2 bases for J; bases not matched to a gene: 8. The CDR3 extends over 16 amino acids. The germline V gene has CDR1 SNHLY and CDR2 FYNNEI. CDR3 amino acids: CASSESDRWGQETQYF. The DNA of the CDR3 is TGTGCCAGCAGTGAATCGGACAGGTGGGGACAAGAGACCCAGTACTTC.

The sample holds a few counts of this clonotype. The chain is built from TRBV9 and TRBJ2-3, with 9 bases fitting TRBD1. CDR1 and CDR2 (germline): SGDLS, YYNGEE. V dropped 4 bases and J dropped 4; count of bases not matched to a gene: 22. The CDR3 covers 20 residues. The CDR3 region is CASSPLTGTGYGVGADTQYF. CDR3 nucleotide sequence: TGTGCCAGCAGCCCCCTGACCGGGACAGGGTACGGTGTTGGAGCAGATACGCAGTATTTT. The whole variable domain, remainder taken from reference TRBV9 and TRBJ2-3, is DSGVTQTPKHLITATGQRVTLRCSPRSGDLSVYWYQQSLDQGLQFLIQYYNGEERAKGNILERFSAQQFPDLHSELNLSSLELGDSALYFCASSPLTGTGYGVGADTQYFGPGTRLTVL.